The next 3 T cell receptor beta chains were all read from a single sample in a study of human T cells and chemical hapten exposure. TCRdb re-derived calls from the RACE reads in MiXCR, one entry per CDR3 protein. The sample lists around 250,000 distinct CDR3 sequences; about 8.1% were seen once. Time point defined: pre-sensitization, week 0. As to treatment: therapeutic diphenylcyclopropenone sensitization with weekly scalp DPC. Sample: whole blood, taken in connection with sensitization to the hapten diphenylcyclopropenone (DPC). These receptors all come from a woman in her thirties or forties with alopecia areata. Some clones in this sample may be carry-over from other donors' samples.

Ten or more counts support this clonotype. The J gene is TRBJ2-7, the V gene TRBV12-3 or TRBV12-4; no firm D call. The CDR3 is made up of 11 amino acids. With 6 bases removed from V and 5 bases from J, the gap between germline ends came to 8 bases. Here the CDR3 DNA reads TGTGCCAGCAGGGGTGCCGACGAGCAGTACTTC. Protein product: CASRGADEQYF.

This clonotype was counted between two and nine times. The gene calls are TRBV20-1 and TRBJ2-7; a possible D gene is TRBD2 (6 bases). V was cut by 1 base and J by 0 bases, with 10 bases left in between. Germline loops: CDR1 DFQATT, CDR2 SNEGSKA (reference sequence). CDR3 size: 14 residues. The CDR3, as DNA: TGCAGTGCTAGAGTTAGCGGTAGCTCCTACGAGCAGTACTTC. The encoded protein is CSARVSGSSYEQYF.

CDR3 in amino acids: CASSLLGQGDEQYF. Here the CDR3 DNA reads TGTGCCAGCAGCCTTCTGGGACAGGGGGACGAGCAGTACTTC. The chain has TRBV6-6 and TRBJ2-7; the match to TRBD1 covers 11 bases. V lost 6 bases, J lost 5 bases, and 6 bases stayed unmatched. Germline V gene lookup returns CDR1 MNHNY and CDR2 SVGAGI (reference sequence). This CDR3 has 14 residues.